Below, one T cell receptor beta chain is given with its context. The antigen is unknown. Sequencing was performed with immunoSEQ multiplex PCR; in TCRdb, only in-frame clones are kept and a portion is missing. The table includes approximately 82,000 clones, around 88% detected once. This specimen belongs to a study of OX40 agonist ivuxolimab in advanced cancers. Across the study: Patients with hepatocellular carcinoma, melanoma, renal cell or head and neck cancer made up the dose-escalation patients. Study outcomes and limitations: Low normalized T-cell clonal expansion also characterized some of the nonresponders. Partial responders at 0.1-3.0 mg/kg showed near-lowest clonal expansion. Which antigen the expanded peripheral T cells recognized is unknown.

CDR3 length: 15 amino acids. Unmatched junction bases numbered 3, after V lost 1 base and J lost 4 bases. CDR1 is LNHDA, CDR2 SQIVND, per germline (reference sequence). The chain joins TRBV19 to TRBJ2-5; 10 nucleotides match TRBD2. The sequence came from an adult with an advanced solid tumor such as melanoma, head and neck, liver or kidney cancer. Sequences were derived from CD4+ or CD8+ T cells sorted from blood, sampled in a trial of the OX40 agonist ivuxolimab. CDR3: CASSIARTSGETQYF. CDR3 sequence (DNA): TGTGCCAGTAGTATAGCTCGGACTAGCGGAGAGACCCAGTACTTC.